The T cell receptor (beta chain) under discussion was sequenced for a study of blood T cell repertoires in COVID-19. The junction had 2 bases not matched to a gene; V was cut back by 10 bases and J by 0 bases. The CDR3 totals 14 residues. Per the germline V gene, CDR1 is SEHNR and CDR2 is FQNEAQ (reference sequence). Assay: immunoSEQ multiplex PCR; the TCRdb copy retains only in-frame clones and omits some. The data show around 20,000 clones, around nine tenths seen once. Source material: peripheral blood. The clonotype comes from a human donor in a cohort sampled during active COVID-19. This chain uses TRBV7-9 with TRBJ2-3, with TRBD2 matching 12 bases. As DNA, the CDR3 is TGTGCCAATACTAGCGGGGGGAGCACAGATACGCAGTATTTT. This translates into CANTSGGSTDTQYF.